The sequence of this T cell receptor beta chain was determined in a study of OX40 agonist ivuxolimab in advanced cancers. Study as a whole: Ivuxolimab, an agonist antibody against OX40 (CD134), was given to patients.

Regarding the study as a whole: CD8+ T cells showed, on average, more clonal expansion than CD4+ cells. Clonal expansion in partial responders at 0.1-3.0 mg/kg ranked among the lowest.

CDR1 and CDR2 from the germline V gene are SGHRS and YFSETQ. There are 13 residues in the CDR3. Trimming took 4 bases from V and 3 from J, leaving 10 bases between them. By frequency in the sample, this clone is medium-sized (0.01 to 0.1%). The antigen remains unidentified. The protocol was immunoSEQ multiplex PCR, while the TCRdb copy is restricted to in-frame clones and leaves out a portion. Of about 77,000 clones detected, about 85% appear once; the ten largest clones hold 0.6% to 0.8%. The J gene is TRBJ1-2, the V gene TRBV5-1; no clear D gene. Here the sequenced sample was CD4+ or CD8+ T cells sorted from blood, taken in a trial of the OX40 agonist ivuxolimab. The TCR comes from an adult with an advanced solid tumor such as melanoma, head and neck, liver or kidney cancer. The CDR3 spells CASSLRTDYGYTF. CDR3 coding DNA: TGCGCCAGCAGCCTGCGGACGGACTATGGCTACACCTTC.